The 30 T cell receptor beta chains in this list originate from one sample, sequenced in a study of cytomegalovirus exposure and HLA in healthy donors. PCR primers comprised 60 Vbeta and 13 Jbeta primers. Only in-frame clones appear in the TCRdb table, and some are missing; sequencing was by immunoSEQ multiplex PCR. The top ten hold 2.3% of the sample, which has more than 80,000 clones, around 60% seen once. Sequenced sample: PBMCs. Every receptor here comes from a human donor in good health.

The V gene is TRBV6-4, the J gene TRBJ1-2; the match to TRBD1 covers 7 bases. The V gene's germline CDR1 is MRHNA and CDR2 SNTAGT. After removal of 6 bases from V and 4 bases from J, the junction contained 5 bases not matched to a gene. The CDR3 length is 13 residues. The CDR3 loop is CASRQGRLYGYTF. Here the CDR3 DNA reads TGTGCCAGCAGACAGGGGCGACTCTATGGCTACACCTTC.

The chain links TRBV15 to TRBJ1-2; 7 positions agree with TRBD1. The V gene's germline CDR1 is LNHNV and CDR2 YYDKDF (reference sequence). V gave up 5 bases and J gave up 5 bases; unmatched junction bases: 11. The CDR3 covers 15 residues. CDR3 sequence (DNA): TGTGCCACCAGCCTTGGACAGGAACAGGGGTATGGCTACACCTTC. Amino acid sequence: CATSLGQEQGYGYTF.

The DNA for the CDR3 is TGTGCCAGCAGACCTGTGGGACTAGCACCTTACGAGCAGTACTTC. Protein product: CASRPVGLAPYEQYF. J is TRBJ2-7 and V is TRBV5-6, with 9 bases aligning to TRBD2. V shed 5 bases, J shed 4 bases, and the junction held 10 bases outside the gene matches. Germline values: CDR1 SGHDT, CDR2 YYEEEE. The CDR3 sequence is 15 residues long.

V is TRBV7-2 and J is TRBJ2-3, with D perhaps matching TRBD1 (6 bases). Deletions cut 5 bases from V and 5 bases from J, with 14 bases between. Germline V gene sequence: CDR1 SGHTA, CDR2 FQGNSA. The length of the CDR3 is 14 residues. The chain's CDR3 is CASSPQGSEDTQYF. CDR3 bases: TGTGCCAGCAGCCCACAGGGTAGTGAAGATACGCAGTATTTT.

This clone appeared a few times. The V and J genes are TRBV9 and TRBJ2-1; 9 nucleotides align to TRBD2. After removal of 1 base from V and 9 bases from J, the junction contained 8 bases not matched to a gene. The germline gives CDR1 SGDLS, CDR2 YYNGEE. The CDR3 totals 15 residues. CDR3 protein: CASSVRGGAVPEQFF. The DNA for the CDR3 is TGTGCCAGCAGCGTACGCGGGGGGGCGGTCCCTGAGCAGTTCTTC.

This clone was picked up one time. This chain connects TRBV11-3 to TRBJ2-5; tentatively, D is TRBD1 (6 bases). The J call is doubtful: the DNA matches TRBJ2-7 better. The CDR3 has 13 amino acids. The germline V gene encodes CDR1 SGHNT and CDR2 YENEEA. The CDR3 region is CASSLVPGDEQYF. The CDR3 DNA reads TGTGCCAGCAGCTTAGTCCCAGGGGACGAGCAGTACTTC.

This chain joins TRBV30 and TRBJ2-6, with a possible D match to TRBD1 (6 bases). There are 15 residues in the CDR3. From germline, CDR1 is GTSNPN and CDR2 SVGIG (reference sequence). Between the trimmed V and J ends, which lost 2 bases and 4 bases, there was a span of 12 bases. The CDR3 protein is CAWSPTGQGANVLTF. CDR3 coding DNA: TGTGCCTGGAGTCCTACAGGGCAAGGGGCCAACGTCCTGACTTTC.

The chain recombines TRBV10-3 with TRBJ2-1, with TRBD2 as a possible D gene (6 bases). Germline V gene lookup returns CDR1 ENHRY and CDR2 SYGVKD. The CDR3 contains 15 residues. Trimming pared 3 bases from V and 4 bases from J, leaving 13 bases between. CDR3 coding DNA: TGTGCCATCAGTGAACTAGCCTGGGGTTACAATGAGCAGTTCTTC. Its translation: CAISELAWGYNEQFF.

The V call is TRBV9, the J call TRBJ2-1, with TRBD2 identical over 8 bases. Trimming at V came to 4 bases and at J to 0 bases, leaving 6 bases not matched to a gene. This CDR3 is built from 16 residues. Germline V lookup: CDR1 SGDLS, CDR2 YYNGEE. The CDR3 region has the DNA TGTGCCAGCAGCAACGGCGGGGGGCCCTCCTACAATGAGCAGTTCTTC. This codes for CASSNGGGPSYNEQFF.

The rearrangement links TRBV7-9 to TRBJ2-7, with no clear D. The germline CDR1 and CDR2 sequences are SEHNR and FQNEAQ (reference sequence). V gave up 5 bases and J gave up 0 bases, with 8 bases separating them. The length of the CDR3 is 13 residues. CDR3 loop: CASSPPGSYEQYF. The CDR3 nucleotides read TGTGCCAGCAGCCCTCCGGGCTCCTACGAGCAGTACTTC. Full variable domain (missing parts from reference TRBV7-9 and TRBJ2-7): DTGVSQNPRHKITKRGQNVTFRCDPISEHNRLYWYRQTLGQGPEFLTYFQNEAQLEKSRLLSDRFSAERPKGSFSTLEIQRTEQGDSAMYLCASSPPGSYEQYFGPGTRLTVT.

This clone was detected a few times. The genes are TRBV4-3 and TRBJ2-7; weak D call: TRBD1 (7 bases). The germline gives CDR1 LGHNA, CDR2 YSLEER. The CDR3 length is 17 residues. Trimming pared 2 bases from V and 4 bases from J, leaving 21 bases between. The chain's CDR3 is CASSQSFGGGAKYEQYF. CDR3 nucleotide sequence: TGCGCCAGCAGCCAATCGTTCGGAGGGGGCGCGAAATACGAGCAGTACTTC.

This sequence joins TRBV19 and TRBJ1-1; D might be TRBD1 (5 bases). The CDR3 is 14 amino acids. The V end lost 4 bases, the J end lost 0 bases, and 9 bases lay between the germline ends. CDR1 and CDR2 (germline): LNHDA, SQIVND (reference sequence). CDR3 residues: CASSRGGLNTEAFF. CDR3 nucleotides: TGTGCCAGTAGTAGGGGGGGGTTGAACACTGAAGCTTTCTTT. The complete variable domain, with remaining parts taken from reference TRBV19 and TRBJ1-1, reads DGGITQSPKYLFRKEGQNVTLSCEQNLNHDAMYWYRQDPGQGLRLIYYSQIVNDFQKGDIAEGYSVSREKKESFPLTVTSAQKNPTAFYLCASSRGGLNTEAFFGQGTRLTVV.

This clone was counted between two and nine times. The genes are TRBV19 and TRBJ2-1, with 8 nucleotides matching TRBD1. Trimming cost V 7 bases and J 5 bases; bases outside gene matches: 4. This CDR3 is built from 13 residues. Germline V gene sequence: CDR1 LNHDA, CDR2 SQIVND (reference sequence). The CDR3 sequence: CASMQGAHNEQFF. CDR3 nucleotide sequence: TGTGCCAGTATGCAGGGGGCCCACAATGAGCAGTTCTTC.

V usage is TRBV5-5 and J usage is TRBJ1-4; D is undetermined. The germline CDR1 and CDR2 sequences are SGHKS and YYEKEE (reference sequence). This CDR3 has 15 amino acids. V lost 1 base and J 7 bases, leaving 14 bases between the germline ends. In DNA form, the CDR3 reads TGTGCCAGCAGCTTGTTTCGGGCTGAGGGTGAAAAACTGTTTTTT. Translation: CASSLFRAEGEKLFF.

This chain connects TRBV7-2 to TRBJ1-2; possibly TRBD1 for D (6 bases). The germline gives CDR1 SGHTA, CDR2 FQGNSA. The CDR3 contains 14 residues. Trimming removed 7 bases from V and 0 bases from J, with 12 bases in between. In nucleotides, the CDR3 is TGTGCCAGCAAGGAAGAGGGGGCTAACTATGGCTACACCTTC. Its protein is CASKEEGANYGYTF.

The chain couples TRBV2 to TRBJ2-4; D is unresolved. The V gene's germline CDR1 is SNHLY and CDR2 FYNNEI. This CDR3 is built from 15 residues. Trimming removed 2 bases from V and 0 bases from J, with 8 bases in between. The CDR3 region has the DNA TGTGCCAGCAGTGAAACAGACCTAGCCAAAAACATTCAGTACTTC. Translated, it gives CASSETDLAKNIQYF.

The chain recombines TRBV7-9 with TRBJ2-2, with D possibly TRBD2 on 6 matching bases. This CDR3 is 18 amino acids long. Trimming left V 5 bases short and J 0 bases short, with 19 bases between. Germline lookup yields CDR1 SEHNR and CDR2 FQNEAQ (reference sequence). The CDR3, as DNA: TGTGCCAGCAGCCCAACCCCATGGTGGGGGGCGAACACCGGGGAGCTGTTTTTT. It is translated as CASSPTPWWGANTGELFF.

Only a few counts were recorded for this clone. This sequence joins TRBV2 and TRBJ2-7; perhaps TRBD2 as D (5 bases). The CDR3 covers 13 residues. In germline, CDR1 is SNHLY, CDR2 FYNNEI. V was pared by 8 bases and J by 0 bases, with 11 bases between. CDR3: CASVAGDSYEQYF. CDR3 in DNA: TGTGCCAGCGTCGCGGGCGACTCCTACGAGCAGTACTTC. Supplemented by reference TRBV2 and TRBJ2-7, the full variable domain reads EPEVTQTPSHQVTQMGQEVILRCVPISNHLYFYWYRQILGQKVEFLVSFYNNEISEKSEIFDDQFSVERPDGSNFTLKIRSTKLEDSAMYFCASVAGDSYEQYFGPGTRLTVT.

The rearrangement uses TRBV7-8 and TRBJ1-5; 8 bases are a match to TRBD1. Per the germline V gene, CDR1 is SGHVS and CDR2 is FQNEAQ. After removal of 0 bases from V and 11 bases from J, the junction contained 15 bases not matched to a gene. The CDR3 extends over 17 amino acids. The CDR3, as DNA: TGTGCCAGCAGCTTAGCGACTGGGGACAGGCCTAGAGGGGCCCAGCATTTT. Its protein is CASSLATGDRPRGAQHF.

This CDR3 is CASSQEGRETTNEKLFF. The CDR3 bases are TGCGCCAGCAGCCAAGAGGGGAGAGAGACAACTAATGAAAAACTGTTTTTT. This chain connects TRBV4-3 to TRBJ1-4; no firm D call. Germline CDR1 and CDR2: LGHNA and YSLEER. Trimming took 0 bases from V and 0 from J, leaving 11 bases between them. The CDR3 is 17 amino acids.

CDR3 nucleotide sequence: TGTGCCAGCAGCACCGGACAGGGGCTCGACGAGCAGTACTTC. Its protein is CASSTGQGLDEQYF. V gene TRBV7-9 combines with J gene TRBJ2-7; 9 nucleotides align to TRBD1. The CDR3 spans 14 residues. The ends lost 5 bases at V and 5 bases at J; junction bases unmatched: 7. CDR1 is SEHNR and CDR2 is FQNEAQ in the germline V gene (reference sequence).

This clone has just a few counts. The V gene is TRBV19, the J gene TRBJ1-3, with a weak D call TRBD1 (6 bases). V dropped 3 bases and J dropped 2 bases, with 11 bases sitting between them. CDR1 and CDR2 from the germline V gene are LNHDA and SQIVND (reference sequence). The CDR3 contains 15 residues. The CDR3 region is CASSIPRGTGNTIYF. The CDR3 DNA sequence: TGTGCCAGTAGTATCCCGAGGGGGACTGGAAACACCATATATTTT.

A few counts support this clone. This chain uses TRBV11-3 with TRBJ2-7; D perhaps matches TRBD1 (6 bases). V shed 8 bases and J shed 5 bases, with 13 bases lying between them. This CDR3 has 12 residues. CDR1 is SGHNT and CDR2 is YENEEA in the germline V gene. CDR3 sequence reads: CASGQGPNEQYF. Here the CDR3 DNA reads TGTGCCAGCGGCCAGGGGCCAAACGAGCAGTACTTC.

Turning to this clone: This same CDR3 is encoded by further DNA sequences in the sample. CDR3 DNA sequence: TGTGCCAGCAGCTCTGGAGGGGTAAACTATGGCTACACCTTC. This codes for CASSSGGVNYGYTF. The chain carries TRBV7-9 and TRBJ1-2; the D gene is possibly TRBD1 (5 bases). Germline V lookup: CDR1 SEHNR, CDR2 FQNEAQ (reference sequence). With 4 bases removed from V and 2 bases from J, the gap between germline ends came to 11 bases. The CDR3 totals 14 residues.

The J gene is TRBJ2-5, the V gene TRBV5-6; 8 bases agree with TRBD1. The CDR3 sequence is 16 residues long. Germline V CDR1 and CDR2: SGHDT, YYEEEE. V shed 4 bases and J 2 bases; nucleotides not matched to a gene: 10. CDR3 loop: CASSADGQGLQETQYF. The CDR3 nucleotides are TGTGCCAGCAGCGCCGACGGACAGGGCCTTCAAGAGACCCAGTACTTC.

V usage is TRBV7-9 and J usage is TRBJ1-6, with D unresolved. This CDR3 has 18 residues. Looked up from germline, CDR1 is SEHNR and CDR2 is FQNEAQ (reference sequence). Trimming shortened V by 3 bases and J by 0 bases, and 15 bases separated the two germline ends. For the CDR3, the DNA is TGTGCCAGCAGCTTCGGTAGGCGCTCGGGCTCCTATAATTCACCCCTCCACTTT. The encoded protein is CASSFGRRSGSYNSPLHF.

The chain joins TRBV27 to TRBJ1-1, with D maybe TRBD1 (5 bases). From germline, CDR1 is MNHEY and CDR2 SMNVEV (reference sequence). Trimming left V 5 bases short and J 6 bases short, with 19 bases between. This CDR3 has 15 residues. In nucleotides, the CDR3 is TGTGCCAGCAGTCCCACCCTCAGGGTTGGGGCTGAAGCTTTCTTT. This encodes CASSPTLRVGAEAFF.

CDR3 in DNA: TGTGCCAGCAGCTTGGGGCTAGCGGGGGCCGTCTCCTACAATGAGCAGTTCTTC. As protein: CASSLGLAGAVSYNEQFF. The rearrangement joins TRBV5-4 to TRBJ2-1, with 10 bases that match TRBD2. V was pared by 0 bases and J by 0 bases, with 6 bases of the junction left unmatched. Germline assignment: CDR1 SGHNT and CDR2 YYREEE (reference sequence). The CDR3 totals 18 residues.

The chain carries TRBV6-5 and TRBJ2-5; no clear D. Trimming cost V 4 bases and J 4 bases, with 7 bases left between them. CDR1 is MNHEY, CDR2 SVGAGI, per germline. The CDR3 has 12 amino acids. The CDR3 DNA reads TGTGCCAGCAGTTCCACGGGAGAGACCCAGTACTTC. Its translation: CASSSTGETQYF.

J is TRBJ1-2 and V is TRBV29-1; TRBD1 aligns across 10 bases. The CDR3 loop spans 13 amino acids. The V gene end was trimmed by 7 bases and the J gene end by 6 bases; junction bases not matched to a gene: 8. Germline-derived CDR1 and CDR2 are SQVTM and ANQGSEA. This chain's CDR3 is CSGSGTGADGYTF. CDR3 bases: TGCAGCGGATCCGGGACAGGGGCGGATGGCTACACCTTC.